The 13 T cell receptor beta chains below come from one sample, sequenced in a study of T-cell reconstitution after alpha-beta-depleted transplantation in children. As it was prepared, the TCRbeta library received unique molecular identifiers. TCRdb re-analysed the PCR reads in MiXCR, keeping a single row per CDR3 protein. Among over 90,000 distinct CDR3 sequences listed, under 9% were seen once. Source: PBMCs, taken before TCRalphabeta/CD19-depleted stem cell transplant. These TCRs come from a boy younger than 10 with acute lymphoblastic leukemia, due to receive a stem cell transplant.

J is TRBJ1-2 and V is TRBV3-2; the table's TRBD1 call for D was not verified on the DNA. TRBV3-2 is listed as a pseudogene. The CDR3 is 19 amino acids. CDR3 protein: CASCQDRRTVAPDFYGYTF. The CDR3 DNA is TGTGCCTCCTGCCAAGATCGTAGGACAGTCGCGCCGGACTTCTATGGCTACACCTTC.

This clonotype was recorded many times. V is TRBV10-3 and J is TRBJ2-7; 8 bases agree with TRBD1. Germline V gene data show CDR1 as ENHRY and CDR2 as SYGVKD. The CDR3 consists of 15 residues. The V gene end was trimmed by 7 bases and the J gene end by 0 bases; junction bases not matched to a gene: 8. The CDR3 bases are TGTGCCATCACCCTTGGACAGGGCGTCTCCTACGAGCAGTACTTC. It is translated as CAITLGQGVSYEQYF.

This clonotype came up many times. The rearrangement uses TRBV10-2 and TRBJ2-3; 10 positions match TRBD2. V gave up 7 bases and J gave up 4 bases; unmatched junction bases: 5. Germline CDR1 WSHSY, CDR2 SAAADI. This CDR3 spans 14 amino acids. The DNA for the CDR3 is TGCGCCAGCAAACCTAGCGGGGGTCCAGATACGCAGTATTTT. Protein product: CASKPSGGPDTQYF.

This clonotype was observed many times. The chain uses TRBV20-1 and TRBJ2-1; 8 bases align to TRBD1. Germline-derived CDR1 and CDR2 are DFQATT and SNEGSKA (reference sequence). This CDR3 region has 15 residues. Trimming took 2 bases from V and 3 from J; bases not matched to a gene: 6. The CDR3 DNA is TGCAGTGCTAGAACTCCGGGACAGGACTACAATGAGCAGTTCTTC. Protein sequence: CSARTPGQDYNEQFF.

This clonotype was found a few times. The genes are TRBV4-3 and TRBJ2-5; D gene unclear. V shed 0 bases and J shed 4 bases, with 15 bases lying between them. The length of the CDR3 is 16 residues. In germline, CDR1 is LGHNA, CDR2 YSLEER. The CDR3, as DNA: TGCGCCAGCAGCCAAGACACCCTCGGTGCGGCAGAGACCCAGTACTTC. This codes for CASSQDTLGAAETQYF.

This clonotype appeared many times. V and J are TRBV5-1 and TRBJ2-2; the match to TRBD2 covers 8 bases. This CDR3 is 14 amino acids long. Trimming at V came to 5 bases and at J to 3 bases, leaving 3 bases not matched to a gene. Germline CDR1 and CDR2: SGHRS and YFSETQ. The CDR3 reads CASRRGDDTGELFF. In DNA form, the CDR3 reads TGCGCCAGCAGGCGGGGGGATGACACCGGGGAGCTGTTTTTT.

This clonotype was recorded a few times. The chain is built from TRBV20-1 and TRBJ1-1; 11 bases align to TRBD1. This CDR3 has 15 residues. J gave up 4 bases and V 6 bases, and 10 bases lay outside the gene matches. Germline-derived CDR1 and CDR2 are DFQATT and SNEGSKA (reference sequence). This chain's CDR3 is CSAKTGTGGITEAFF. The CDR3 coding sequence is TGCAGTGCAAAGACCGGGACAGGGGGGATCACTGAAGCTTTCTTT.

This clonotype came up many times. V and J are TRBV4-3 and TRBJ1-1; no clear D gene. The CDR3 sequence is 15 residues long. Germline values: CDR1 LGHNA, CDR2 YSLEER. Trimming pared 0 bases from V and 1 base from J, leaving 9 bases between. CDR3 sequence: CASSQEIGRNTEAFF. In nucleotides, the CDR3 is TGCGCCAGCAGCCAAGAAATTGGCAGGAACACTGAAGCTTTCTTT.

Many counts were recorded for this clonotype. This CDR3 is CASSPTIVGEKLFF. The DNA of the CDR3 is TGTGCCAGCAGCCCAACAATAGTAGGGGAAAAACTGTTTTTT. V is TRBV12-3 or TRBV12-4 and J is TRBJ1-4; no definite D call. CDR3 length: 14 residues. V was trimmed by 6 bases and J by 8 bases, leaving 16 bases between them.

There are many counts of this clonotype. The J gene is TRBJ2-2, the V gene TRBV5-1, with a possible D match to TRBD1 (6 bases). Germline CDR1 SGHRS, CDR2 YFSETQ. The CDR3 runs 15 residues. With 0 bases removed from V and 7 bases from J, the gap between germline ends came to 13 bases. The CDR3: CASSLATGQNGELFF. The CDR3 DNA is TGCGCCAGCAGCTTGGCTACAGGGCAGAACGGGGAGCTGTTTTTT. Combining the CDR3 with reference TRBV5-1 and TRBJ2-2 gives the whole variable domain KAGVTQTPRYLIKTRGQQVTLSCSPISGHRSVSWYQQTPGQGLQFLFEYFSETQRNKGNFPGRFSGRQFSNSRSEMNVSTLELGDSALYLCASSLATGQNGELFFGEGSRLTVL.

V is TRBV18 and J is TRBJ2-7; 9 bases align to TRBD2. CDR3 length: 14 amino acids. Trimming cost V 4 bases and J 3 bases; bases outside gene matches: 4. Germline CDR1 reads KGHSH; CDR2 reads LQKENI. CDR3 DNA sequence: TGTGCCAGCTCACGCGGGGGGGCCCACTACGAGCAGTACTTC. Protein product: CASSRGGAHYEQYF. The full variable domain, rest sourced from reference TRBV18 and TRBJ2-7, is NAGVMQNPRHLVRRRGQEARLRCSPMKGHSHVYWYRQLPEEGLKFMVYLQKENIIDESGMPKERFSAEFPKEGPSILRIQQVVRGDSAAYFCASSRGGAHYEQYFGPGTRLTVT.

This clonotype is termed medium-sized. The chain links TRBV7-9 to TRBJ2-3; TRBD2 is a possible D gene (7 bases). Germline-derived CDR1 and CDR2 are SEHNR and FQNEAQ (reference sequence). The CDR3 runs 14 residues. V lost 4 bases to trimming and J lost 5 bases, with 13 bases between them. CDR3 nucleotide sequence: TGTGCCAGCAGCTCGGACGGGGGGCTAGATACGCAGTATTTT. It specifies CASSSDGGLDTQYF.

This clonotype was counted many times. The chain combines TRBV4-2 with TRBJ2-3; D perhaps matches TRBD1 (6 bases). This CDR3 is 15 amino acids long. Trimming left V 0 bases short and J 5 bases short, with 12 bases between. The germline V gene encodes CDR1 LGHNA and CDR2 YNFKEQ. The CDR3: CASSQEGRGIDTQYF. CDR3 nucleotide sequence: TGTGCCAGCAGCCAAGAGGGCAGGGGAATAGATACGCAGTATTTT.